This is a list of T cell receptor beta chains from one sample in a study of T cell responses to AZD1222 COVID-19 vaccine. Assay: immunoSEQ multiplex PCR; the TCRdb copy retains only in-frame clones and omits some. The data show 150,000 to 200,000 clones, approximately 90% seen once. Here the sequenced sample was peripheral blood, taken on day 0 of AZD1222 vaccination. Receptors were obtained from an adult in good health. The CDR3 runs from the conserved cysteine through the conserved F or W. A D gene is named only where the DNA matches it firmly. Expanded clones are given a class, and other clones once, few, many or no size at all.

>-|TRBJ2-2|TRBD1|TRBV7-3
CASSLLGTGNTGELFF
TGTGCCAGCAGCTTACTAGGGACAGGGAACACCGGGGAGCTGTTTTTT
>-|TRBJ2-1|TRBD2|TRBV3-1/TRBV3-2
CASSPTSGSYNEQFF
TGTGCCAGCAGCCCGACTAGCGGGAGCTACAATGAGCAGTTCTTC
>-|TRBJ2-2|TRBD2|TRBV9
CASSPGATSGNTGELFF
TGTGCCAGCAGCCCCGGGGCGACTAGCGGGAACACCGGGGAGCTGTTTTTT
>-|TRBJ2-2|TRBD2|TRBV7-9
CASSLRTSGKGTGELFF
TGTGCCAGCAGCTTGAGGACTAGCGGGAAGGGCACCGGGGAGCTGTTTTTT
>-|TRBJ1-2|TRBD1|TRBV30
CAWKRRDRPYGYTF
TGTGCCTGGAAACGGCGGGACAGGCCCTATGGCTACACCTTC
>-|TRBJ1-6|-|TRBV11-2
CASSPLGNSNSPLHF
TGTGCCAGCAGCCCTTTAGGGAATTCTAATTCACCCCTCCACTTT
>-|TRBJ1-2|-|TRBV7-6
CASSLGVSAPVGYGYTF
TGTGCCAGCAGCTTAGGAGTCTCGGCTCCGGTGGGGTATGGCTACACCTTC
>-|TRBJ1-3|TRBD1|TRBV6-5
CASRGGQYSGNTIYF
TGTGCCAGCAGGGGGGGACAGTACTCTGGAAACACCATATATTTT
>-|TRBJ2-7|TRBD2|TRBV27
CASSFRASGSVAYEQYF
TGTGCCAGCAGTTTCAGGGCTAGCGGGAGTGTAGCCTACGAGCAGTACTTC
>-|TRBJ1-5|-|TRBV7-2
CASSLAEGLGNQPQHF
TGTGCCAGCAGCCTAGCCGAAGGTCTAGGCAATCAGCCCCAGCATTTT
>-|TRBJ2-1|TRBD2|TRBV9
CASSVTSGGYNEQFF
TGTGCCAGCAGCGTAACTAGCGGGGGTTACAATGAGCAGTTCTTC
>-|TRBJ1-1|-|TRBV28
CASSVGGKNTEAFF
TGTGCCAGCAGCGTCGGGGGCAAGAACACTGAAGCTTTCTTT
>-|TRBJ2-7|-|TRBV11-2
CASSLWAPTYEQYF
TGTGCCAGCAGCCTTTGGGCCCCAACTTACGAGCAGTACTTC
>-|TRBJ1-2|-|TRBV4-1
CASSQVPRGDGYTF
TGCGCCAGCAGCCAAGTGCCCAGGGGCGACGGCTACACCTTC
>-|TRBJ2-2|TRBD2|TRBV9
CASSGLAGGGTGELFF
TGTGCCAGCAGCGGACTAGCGGGGGGAGGGACCGGGGAGCTGTTTTTT
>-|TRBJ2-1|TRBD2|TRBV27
CASSPGTSGRNEQFF
TGTGCCAGCAGTCCCGGGACTAGCGGGAGGAATGAGCAGTTCTTC
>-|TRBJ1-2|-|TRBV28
CASSQSDRRNYGYTF
TGTGCCAGCAGTCAATCGGACAGAAGGAACTATGGCTACACCTTC
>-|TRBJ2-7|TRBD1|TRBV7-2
CASSLGTGTVTYEQYF
TGTGCCAGCAGCTTAGGGACCGGGACAGTCACCTACGAGCAGTACTTC
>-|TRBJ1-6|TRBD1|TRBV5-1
CASSPGTGNNSPLHF
TGCGCCAGCAGCCCGGGGACAGGCAATAATTCACCCCTCCACTTT
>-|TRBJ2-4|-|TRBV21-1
CASSKAGRDLAKNIQYF
TGTGCCAGCAGCAAAGCCGGTCGGGACCTAGCCAAAAACATTCAGTACTTC
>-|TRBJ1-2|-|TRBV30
CAWGSGWGYTF
TGTGCCTGGGGCTCCGGGTGGGGCTACACCTTC
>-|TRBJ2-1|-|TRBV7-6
CASSPRRASSSYNEQFF
TGTGCCAGCAGCCCAAGGAGGGCATCCAGCTCCTACAATGAGCAGTTCTTC
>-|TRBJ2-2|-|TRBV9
CASSVEQGGTGELFF
TGTGCCAGCAGCGTAGAGCAGGGGGGCACCGGGGAGCTGTTTTTT
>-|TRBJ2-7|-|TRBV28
CASLTTTSYEQYF
TGTGCCAGTCTGACTACCACCTCCTACGAGCAGTACTTC
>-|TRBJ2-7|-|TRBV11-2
CASSFLSGGNEQYF
TGTGCCAGCAGCTTCCTTTCGGGTGGGAACGAGCAGTACTTC
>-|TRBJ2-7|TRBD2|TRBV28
CASGGTSGRAPYEQYF
TGTGCCAGCGGTGGGACTAGCGGGAGGGCCCCCTACGAGCAGTACTTC
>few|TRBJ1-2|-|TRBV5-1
CASRSAGATLDYTF
TGCGCCAGCAGATCGGCAGGGGCAACTTTAGACTACACCTTC
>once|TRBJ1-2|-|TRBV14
CASSPAGRGYTF
TGTGCCAGCAGCCCCGCCGGCCGCGGCTACACCTTC
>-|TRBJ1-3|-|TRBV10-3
CAIRGSGNTIYF
TGTGCCATCAGGGGTTCTGGAAACACCATATATTTT
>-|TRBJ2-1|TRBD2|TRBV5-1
CASSRLAGGPDEQFF
TGCGCCAGCAGCCGGCTAGCGGGAGGGCCCGATGAGCAGTTCTTC
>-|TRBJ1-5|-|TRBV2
CATQEVGFSNQPQHF
TGTGCCACCCAAGAGGTGGGGTTTAGCAATCAGCCCCAGCATTTT
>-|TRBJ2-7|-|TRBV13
CASSLVSGSAGSYEQYF
TGTGCCAGCAGCTTAGTCTCTGGATCGGCGGGATCCTACGAGCAGTACTTC
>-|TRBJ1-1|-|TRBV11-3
CASSRMNTEAFF
TGTGCCAGCAGCCGGATGAACACTGAAGCTTTCTTT
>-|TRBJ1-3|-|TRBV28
CASSLTGARGNTIYF
TGTGCCAGCAGTTTAACGGGGGCGAGGGGAAACACCATATATTTT
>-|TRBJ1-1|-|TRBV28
CASKDLLFEAFF
TGTGCCAGTAAGGACCTCCTTTTTGAAGCTTTCTTT
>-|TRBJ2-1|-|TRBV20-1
CSASIYGRVNEQFF
TGCAGTGCTAGTATTTACGGGAGAGTCAATGAGCAGTTCTTC
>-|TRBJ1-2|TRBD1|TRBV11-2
CASSLDPGGRYGSSGYTF
TGTGCCAGCAGCTTAGACCCAGGGGGCCGATATGGGTCTTCTGGCTACACCTTC